A single sample is the source of the 5 T cell receptor beta chains below, sequenced in a study of cytomegalovirus exposure and HLA in healthy donors. Only in-frame clones appear in the TCRdb table, and some are missing; sequencing was by immunoSEQ multiplex PCR. The sample includes roughly 330,000 clones, about nine tenths of them seen just once. Material for sequencing was PBMCs. The origin of the receptors is a woman in her 30s in good health and CMV-seropositive.

The rearrangement links TRBV9 to TRBJ2-7; 8 positions match TRBD1. Per the germline V gene, CDR1 is SGDLS and CDR2 is YYNGEE. Trimming took 3 bases from V and 6 from J; bases not matched to a gene: 8. There are 14 residues in the CDR3. CDR3 sequence: CASSARQGLGEQYF. The CDR3 coding sequence is TGTGCCAGCAGCGCAAGACAGGGGCTCGGCGAGCAGTACTTC.

The rearrangement joins TRBV18 to TRBJ2-7; the match to TRBD2 covers 12 bases. Looked up from germline, CDR1 is KGHSH and CDR2 is LQKENI. V dropped 0 bases and J dropped 5; count of bases not matched to a gene: 5. This CDR3 contains 16 residues. CDR3 in amino acids: CASSPPKLAGGNEQYF. DNA for the CDR3: TGTGCCAGCTCACCACCGAAACTAGCGGGAGGAAACGAGCAGTACTTC.

The chain employs TRBV27 and TRBJ2-1; a possible D gene is TRBD2 (5 bases). The CDR3 is 14 amino acids. With 0 bases removed from V and 7 bases from J, the gap between germline ends came to 10 bases. The germline V gene encodes CDR1 MNHEY and CDR2 SMNVEV (reference sequence). The CDR3 nucleotides are TGTGCCAGCAGTTTATCCCCGCGGGCAAATGAGCAGTTCTTC. Translated, it gives CASSLSPRANEQFF.

V is TRBV9 and J is TRBJ1-1, with D hard to call. The germline V gene has CDR1 SGDLS and CDR2 YYNGEE. Trimming shortened V by 0 bases and J by 7 bases, and 13 bases separated the two germline ends. CDR3 length equals 14 residues. This CDR3 reads CASSVDAGVGEAFF. The CDR3 region has the DNA TGTGCCAGCAGCGTAGACGCTGGGGTCGGTGAAGCTTTCTTT.

The chain joins TRBV29-1 to TRBJ2-7, with D unclear. V was pared by 0 bases and J by 0 bases, with 6 bases between. CDR1 SQVTM and CDR2 ANQGSEA come from the germline V gene. There are 13 residues in the CDR3. CDR3 amino acids: CSVEDTPSYEQYF. In DNA, the CDR3 is TGCAGCGTTGAAGATACCCCCTCCTACGAGCAGTACTTC.